Below are 15 T cell receptor beta chains sequenced from a single sample in a study of blood T cells in healthy people across ages. For the second PCR, which ran for about 7 to 11 cycles, a sample-barcoded 5' primer and a J-beta primer mix were used. One entry per CDR3 protein, called by TCRdb with MiXCR from the 5' RACE reads. The sample shows 1.5 million to 2 million distinct CDR3 sequences, around half of them seen only once. Source material: blood. The source is a woman aged 40-49 years in good health.

The rearrangement uses TRBV7-6 and TRBJ1-6; D is perhaps TRBD1 (6 bases). Germline V gives CDR1 SGHVS, CDR2 FNYEAQ. The CDR3 runs 17 residues. V lost 1 base to trimming and J lost 6 bases, with 16 bases between them. The CDR3, as DNA: TGTGCCAGCAGCTTAGGCGTAGGCAGGGGAGGTAATTCACCCCTCCACTTT. Its protein product is CASSLGVGRGGNSPLHF.

The chain employs TRBV7-2 and TRBJ1-5, with a weak D call TRBD1 (5 bases). Germline lookup yields CDR1 SGHTA and CDR2 FQGNSA. The V end was cut by 5 bases, the J end by 2 bases, with 13 bases between. The CDR3 covers 15 residues. The CDR3 DNA reads TGTGCCAGCAGCCTACAGGCAAAGGGCAATCAGCCCCAGCATTTT. This encodes CASSLQAKGNQPQHF.

The chain recombines TRBV28 with TRBJ2-1; 7 bases agree with TRBD2. The CDR3 loop spans 14 amino acids. Germline CDR1 and CDR2: MDHEN and SYDVKM. V dropped 0 bases and J dropped 10; count of bases not matched to a gene: 6. The CDR3 is CASSLWGGWDEQFF. The CDR3 DNA reads as TGTGCCAGCAGTTTATGGGGGGGGTGGGACGAGCAGTTCTTC.

This clonotype was detected a few times. The chain employs TRBV4-2 and TRBJ1-2; no clear D gene. V lost 1 base and J 6 bases, leaving 12 bases between the germline ends. The CDR3 extends over 14 amino acids. Germline V lookup: CDR1 LGHNA, CDR2 YNFKEQ. In DNA, the CDR3 is TGTGCCAGCAGCCAAGCGCAGGCGGATCATGGCTACACCTTC. Translated: CASSQAQADHGYTF.

V usage is TRBV6-2 or TRBV6-3 and J usage is TRBJ1-2; D gene ambiguous. Germline V lookup: CDR1 MNHEY, CDR2 SVGEGT. CDR3 size: 17 residues. Trimming stripped 2 bases from V and 1 base from J, with 17 bases between. CDR3 coding DNA: TGTGCCAGCAGTTACGGTCTCGGGAGACGAGATAACTATGGCTACACCTTC. Translated: CASSYGLGRRDNYGYTF.

The rearrangement links TRBV12-3 or TRBV12-4 to TRBJ1-1; D uncertain. V dropped 4 bases and J dropped 10 bases, with 13 bases sitting between them. The CDR3 is 12 amino acids. The CDR3 nucleotides are TGTGCCAGCAGTTCCCGGACTTCTGGAGCTTTCTTT. Residues: CASSSRTSGAFF.

This clonotype has just one count. The rearrangement links TRBV9 to TRBJ1-4, with TRBD1 matching over 7 bases. The CDR3 length is 14 residues. Germline values: CDR1 SGDLS, CDR2 YYNGEE. The trim removed 4 bases at V and 15 bases at J, leaving 15 bases unmatched. CDR3 in DNA: TGTGCCAGCAGCCCGGCAGTTCAGGGGGTGGGTTTGTTTTTT. Protein: CASSPAVQGVGLFF.

The chain joins TRBV7-2 to TRBJ2-3, with D perhaps matching TRBD1 or TRBD2 (5 bases each). Germline V CDR1 and CDR2: SGHTA, FQGNSA. V lost 3 bases and J lost 2, with 12 bases in between. This CDR3 spans 15 amino acids. CDR3 sequence reads: CASSFQGPTTDTQYF. The CDR3 region has the DNA TGTGCCAGCAGCTTCCAGGGACCTACCACAGATACGCAGTATTTT.

J is TRBJ2-1 and V is TRBV27, with TRBD2 matching over 12 bases. The DNA matches TRBJ2-7 better at its end, which makes the J call doubtful. The length of the CDR3 is 16 residues. CDR1 and CDR2 (germline): MNHEY, SMNVEV (reference sequence). Here the CDR3 reads CASSLFGTSGYNEQYF. In DNA, the CDR3 is TGTGCCAGCAGTTTATTTGGGACTAGCGGGTACAATGAGCAGTACTTC.

This chain connects TRBV12-3 or TRBV12-4 to TRBJ2-7, with D perhaps given as TRBD1 or TRBD2 (7 bases each). The length of the CDR3 is 15 residues. V lost 7 bases to trimming and J lost 5 bases, with 21 bases between them. The CDR3 spells CASNQGGFSLHEQYF. In DNA form, the CDR3 reads TGTGCCAGCAACCAGGGGGGGTTTTCTCTCCACGAGCAGTACTTC.

This clonotype has a handful of counts. The rearrangement links TRBV6-2 or TRBV6-3 to TRBJ2-4; 12 bases match TRBD1. V trimming: 0 bases; J trimming: 1 base; junction bases outside the gene matches: 4. In germline, CDR1 is MNHEY, CDR2 SVGEGT. The CDR3 totals 18 residues. CDR3 residues: CASSYSGQGALAKNIQYF. CDR3 coding DNA: TGTGCCAGCAGTTACTCGGGACAGGGGGCGCTTGCCAAAAACATTCAGTACTTC.

The genes are TRBV3-1 and TRBJ2-3, with no clear D. Germline V gene data show CDR1 as LGHDT and CDR2 as YNNKEL (reference sequence). The germline V and J ends were trimmed by 6 bases and 4 bases, with 17 bases remaining between them. This CDR3 comprises 15 residues. As DNA, the CDR3 is TGTGCCAGCAGACTCAACAAAGATCCGGCAGATACGCAGTATTTT. Its translation is CASRLNKDPADTQYF.

Only a few counts were recorded for this clonotype. The chain joins TRBV20-1 to TRBJ2-4; D uncertain. Germline V gene data show CDR1 as DFQATT and CDR2 as SNEGSKA (reference sequence). There are 13 residues in the CDR3. Trimming shortened V by 0 bases and J by 5 bases, and 8 bases separated the two germline ends. The CDR3 DNA sequence: TGCAGTGCTAGAGATTCCGGTGAAAACATTCAGTACTTC. Protein sequence: CSARDSGENIQYF.

This clonotype was counted between two and nine times. The CDR3 region has the DNA TGTGCCAGCAGCTCACAGGACAACAATGAGCAGTTCTTC. Its protein is CASSSQDNNEQFF. The rearrangement joins TRBV7-2 to TRBJ2-1, with D possibly being TRBD1 (5 bases). V was pared by 4 bases and J by 5 bases, with 9 bases between. CDR1 is SGHTA and CDR2 is FQGNSA in the germline V gene. The CDR3 is 13 amino acids.

The rearrangement uses TRBV5-1 and TRBJ1-6, with 9 bases aligning to TRBD1. After removal of 2 bases from V and 7 bases from J, the junction contained 10 bases not matched to a gene. CDR3 length: 17 residues. Germline CDR1 is SGHRS and CDR2 is YFSETQ. The CDR3 DNA sequence: TGCGCCAGCAGCTTACTACAGGGGGCTGGTAAAAATTCACCCCTCCACTTT. It encodes CASSLLQGAGKNSPLHF.